This is a list of T cell receptor beta chains from one sample in a study of early T cells in non-severe SARS-CoV-2 infection. TCRdb re-called the 5' RACE reads through MiXCR, storing one row per CDR3 protein. This sample has roughly 43,000 distinct CDR3 sequences, with 20% to 25% found just once. The starting material was whole blood, obtained at baseline. The receptor source for this set is an adult who was a healthcare worker with PCR-confirmed SARS-CoV-2 infection or an uninfected control (not recorded which). Each CDR3 is given with its conserved first and last residue. D genes are given only for firm matches. Size values are once, few and many counts, or a class for expanded clones, and some rows have none.

D: -
J: TRBJ1-2
size: -
V: TRBV6-5
length: 13
CDR3: CASSSPTGMGYTF
DNA: TGTGCCAGCAGTTCCCCTACAGGGATGGGCTACACCTTC

D: TRBD2
J: TRBJ2-2
size: -
V: TRBV12-3/TRBV12-4
length: 15
CDR3: CASRLTSSDTGELFF
DNA: TGTGCCAGCAGACTGACTAGCAGTGACACCGGGGAGCTGTTTTTT

D: -
J: TRBJ1-3
size: few
V: TRBV4-3
length: 15
CDR3: CASSQETYSGNTIYF
DNA: TGCGCCAGCAGCCAAGAGACGTACTCTGGAAACACCATATATTTT

D: -
J: TRBJ2-3
size: -
V: TRBV10-1
length: 15
CDR3: CASSARPSAPDTQYF
DNA: -

D: TRBD2
J: TRBJ2-3
size: -
V: TRBV9
length: 16
CDR3: CASSVGSGGAGDTQYF
DNA: TGTGCCAGCAGCGTGGGCAGCGGGGGGGCTGGAGATACGCAGTATTTT

D: TRBD1
J: TRBJ1-1
size: -
V: TRBV18
length: 13
CDR3: CASSPNSDREAFF
DNA: TGTGCCAGCTCACCCAACTCCGACAGGGAGGCTTTCTTT

D: -
J: TRBJ2-6
size: few
V: TRBV9
length: 15
CDR3: CASRGAFSGANVLTF
DNA: TGTGCCAGCAGGGGGGCCTTCTCTGGGGCCAACGTCCTGACTTTC

D: -
J: TRBJ1-4
size: -
V: TRBV7-9
length: 12
CDR3: CASSAGDSAPSF
DNA: TGTGCCAGCAGCGCCGGTGACAGTGCCCCGTCCTTT

D: -
J: TRBJ2-1
size: -
V: TRBV3-1
length: 15
CDR3: CASSQGPSSYNEQFF
DNA: TGTGCCAGCAGCCAAGGCCCAAGCTCCTACAATGAGCAGTTCTTC

D: -
J: TRBJ2-1
size: -
V: TRBV2
length: 13
CDR3: CASRGMALNEQFF
DNA: TGTGCCAGCAGGGGGATGGCCCTCAATGAGCAGTTCTTC

D: -
J: TRBJ1-2
size: few
V: TRBV18
length: 13
CDR3: CASSPGDDYGYTF
DNA: TGTGCCAGCTCACCCGGGGATGACTATGGCTACACCTTC